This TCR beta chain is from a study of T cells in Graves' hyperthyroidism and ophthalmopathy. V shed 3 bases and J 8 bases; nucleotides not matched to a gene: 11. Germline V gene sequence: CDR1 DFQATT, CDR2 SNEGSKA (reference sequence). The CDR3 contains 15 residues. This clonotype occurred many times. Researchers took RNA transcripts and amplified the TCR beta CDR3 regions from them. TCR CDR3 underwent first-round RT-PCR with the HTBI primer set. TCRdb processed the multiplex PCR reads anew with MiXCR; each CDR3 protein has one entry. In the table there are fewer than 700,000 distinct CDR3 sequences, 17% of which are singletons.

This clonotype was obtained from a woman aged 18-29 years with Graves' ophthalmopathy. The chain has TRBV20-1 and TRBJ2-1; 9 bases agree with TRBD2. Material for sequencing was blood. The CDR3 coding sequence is TGCAGTGCTAGTAAGGCGGGAGGGCTGAACCATGAGCAGTTCTTC. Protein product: CSASKAGGLNHEQFF.